The sequence of this TCR beta chain was determined in a study of blood T cell repertoires in COVID-19. Turning to the study itself: Sites in the United States, Italy and Spain provided acute and convalescent COVID-19 samples. Sample material is recorded as cDNA or gDNA derived from T cells, B-cell-depleted T cells, or PBMCs.

This CDR3 region has 14 residues. Per germline, CDR1 MGHRA and CDR2 YSYEKL. The V end was cut by 0 bases, the J end by 3 bases, with 8 bases between. Per the original methods: Reference gene primer amplification gave nucleated cell count estimates. Using immunoSEQ multiplex PCR, the repertoire was profiled, and TCRdb retains in-frame clones only, with some absent. Clone size and V and J calls were adopted from that table, with D and trimming inferred from the DNA. This sample has 90,000 or so clones; roughly nine tenths occur once, and the top ten carry about 1.7%. The sample was peripheral blood. The rearrangement joins TRBV4-1 to TRBJ2-5, with D perhaps TRBD1 (5 bases). The TCR comes from a human donor with active COVID-19. The donor label of this sample is uncertain. CDR3 residues: CASSQEGAEETQYF. CDR3 sequence (DNA): TGCGCCAGCAGCCAAGAAGGGGCTGAAGAGACCCAGTACTTC.